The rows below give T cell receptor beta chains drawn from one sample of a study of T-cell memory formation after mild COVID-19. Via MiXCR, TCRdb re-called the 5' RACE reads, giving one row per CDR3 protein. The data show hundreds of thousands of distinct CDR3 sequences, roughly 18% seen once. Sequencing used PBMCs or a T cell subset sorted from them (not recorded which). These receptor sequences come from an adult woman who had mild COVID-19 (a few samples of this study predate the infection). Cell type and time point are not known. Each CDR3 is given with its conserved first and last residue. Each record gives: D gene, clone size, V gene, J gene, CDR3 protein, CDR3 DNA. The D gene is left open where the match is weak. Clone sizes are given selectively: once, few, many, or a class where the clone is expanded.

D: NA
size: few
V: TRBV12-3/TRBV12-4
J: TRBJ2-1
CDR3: CASAPARAEGGNEQFF
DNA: TGTGCCAGCGCTCCCGCCCGAGCCGAGGGCGGCAATGAGCAGTTCTTC

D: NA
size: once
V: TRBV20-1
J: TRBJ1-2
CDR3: CSVPPGHLYGYTF
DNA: TGCAGTGTTCCGCCGGGACACCTCTATGGCTACACCTTC

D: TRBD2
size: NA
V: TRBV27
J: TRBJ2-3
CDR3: CASSSKRGADTQYF
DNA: TGTGCCAGCAGTTCCAAGCGGGGAGCAGATACGCAGTATTTT

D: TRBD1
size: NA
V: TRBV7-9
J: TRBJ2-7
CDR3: CASSSHKPGQGATEQYF
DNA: TGTGCCAGCAGCTCACACAAGCCGGGACAGGGGGCGACCGAGCAGTACTTC

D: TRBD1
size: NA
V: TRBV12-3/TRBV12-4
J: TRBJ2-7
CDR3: CASRHSDRVGYEQYF
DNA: TGTGCCAGCAGACACTCGGACAGGGTCGGGTACGAGCAGTACTTC

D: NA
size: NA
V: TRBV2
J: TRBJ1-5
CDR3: CASRVLGTPDSNQPQHF
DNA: TGTGCCAGCAGAGTACTCGGGACTCCTGATAGCAATCAGCCCCAGCATTTT

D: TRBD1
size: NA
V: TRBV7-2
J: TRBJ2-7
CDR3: CASSLTGGSEQYF
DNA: TGTGCCAGCAGCTTAACAGGGGGCAGCGAGCAGTACTTC

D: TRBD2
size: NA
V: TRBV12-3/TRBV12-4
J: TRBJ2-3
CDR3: CASSFGTSGRMGATDTQYF
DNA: TGTGCCAGCAGTTTCGGGACTAGCGGGAGAATGGGTGCCACAGATACGCAGTATTTT

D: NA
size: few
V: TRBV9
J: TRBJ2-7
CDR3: CASSVDMAHEQYF
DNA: TGTGCCAGCAGCGTAGATATGGCCCACGAGCAGTACTTC

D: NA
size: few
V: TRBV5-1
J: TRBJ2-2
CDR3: CASSLNAGDTGELFF
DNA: TGCGCCAGCAGCTTGAATGCAGGGGATACCGGGGAGCTGTTTTTT

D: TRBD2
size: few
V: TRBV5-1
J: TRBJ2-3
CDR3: CASSLESGSLDTQYF
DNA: TGCGCCAGCAGCTTGGAGAGCGGGAGCTTAGATACGCAGTATTTT

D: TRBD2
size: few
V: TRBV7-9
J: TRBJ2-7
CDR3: CASKTSGTYEQYF
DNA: TGTGCCAGCAAGACTAGCGGGACCTACGAGCAGTACTTC

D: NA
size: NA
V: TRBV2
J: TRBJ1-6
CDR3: CASSPQGTLGSPLHF
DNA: TGTGCCAGCAGTCCACAGGGAACCCTAGGTTCACCCCTCCACTTT

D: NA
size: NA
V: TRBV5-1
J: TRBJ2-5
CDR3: CASILGTPGRHGETQYF
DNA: TGCGCCAGCATCCTCGGGACTCCGGGCCGCCATGGAGAGACCCAGTACTTC

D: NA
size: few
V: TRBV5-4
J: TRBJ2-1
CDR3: CASSLEGFRYNEQFF
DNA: TGTGCCAGCAGCTTGGAGGGGTTTAGGTACAATGAGCAGTTCTTC

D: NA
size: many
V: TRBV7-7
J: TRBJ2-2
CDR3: CASSLALAGTGELFF
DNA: TGTGCTAGCAGCTTAGCACTAGCTGGCACCGGGGAGCTGTTTTTT

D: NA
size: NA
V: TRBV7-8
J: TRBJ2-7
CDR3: CASSLVQTPYEQYF
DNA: TGTGCCAGCAGCTTAGTTCAGACCCCCTACGAGCAGTACTTC

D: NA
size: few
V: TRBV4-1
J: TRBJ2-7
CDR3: CASSPTQGYEQYF
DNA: TGCGCCAGCAGCCCCACACAGGGCTACGAGCAGTACTTC

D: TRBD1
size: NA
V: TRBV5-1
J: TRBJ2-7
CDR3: CASRRQGSEQYF
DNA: TGCGCCAGCAGAAGACAGGGGAGCGAGCAGTACTTC

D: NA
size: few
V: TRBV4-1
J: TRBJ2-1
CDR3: CASSQETGAYSYNEQFF
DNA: TGCGCCAGCAGCCAAGAAACGGGGGCGTACTCCTACAATGAGCAGTTCTTC

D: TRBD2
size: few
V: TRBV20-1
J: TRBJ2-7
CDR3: CSARTLAGGPFDEQYF
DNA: TGCAGTGCTAGAACTCTAGCGGGGGGGCCATTCGACGAGCAGTACTTC

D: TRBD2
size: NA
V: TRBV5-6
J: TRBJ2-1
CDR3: CASSLATSGAYNEQFF
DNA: TGTGCCAGCAGCTTGGCGACTAGCGGGGCCTACAATGAGCAGTTCTTC

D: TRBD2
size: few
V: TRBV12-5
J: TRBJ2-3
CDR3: CASGLGLARIDTQYF
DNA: TGTGCTAGTGGTCTCGGACTAGCAAGAATAGATACGCAGTATTTT

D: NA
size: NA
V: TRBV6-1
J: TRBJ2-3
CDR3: CASGQPARARYTDTQYF
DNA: TGTGCCAGCGGTCAGCCTGCTAGGGCACGGTACACAGATACGCAGTATTTT

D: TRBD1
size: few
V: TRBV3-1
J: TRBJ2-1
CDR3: CASSQADRGWGNEQFF
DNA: TGTGCCAGCAGCCAAGCCGACAGGGGATGGGGCAATGAGCAGTTCTTC

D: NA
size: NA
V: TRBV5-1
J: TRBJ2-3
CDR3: CASSLRRGLYTDTQYF
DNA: TGCGCCAGCAGCTTGAGGAGGGGGCTCTACACAGATACGCAGTATTTT

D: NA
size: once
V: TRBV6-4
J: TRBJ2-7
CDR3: CASGARGHPYEQYF
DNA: TGTGCCAGCGGGGCCCGGGGACACCCCTACGAGCAGTACTTC

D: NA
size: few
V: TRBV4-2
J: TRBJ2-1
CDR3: CASSQVRAGRDNEQFF
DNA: TGTGCCAGCAGCCAAGTGAGGGCAGGAAGAGACAATGAGCAGTTCTTC

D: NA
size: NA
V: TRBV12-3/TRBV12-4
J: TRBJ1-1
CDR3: CASRPTRDTEAFF
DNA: TGTGCCAGCAGGCCAACCCGGGACACTGAAGCTTTCTTT

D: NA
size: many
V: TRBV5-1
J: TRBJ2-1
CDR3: CASSSNEQFF
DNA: TGTGCCAGCAGCTCAAATGAGCAGTTCTTC

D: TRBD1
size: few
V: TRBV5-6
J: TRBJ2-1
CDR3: CASSIGTVNEQFF
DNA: TGTGCCAGCAGCATCGGGACAGTCAATGAGCAGTTCTTC

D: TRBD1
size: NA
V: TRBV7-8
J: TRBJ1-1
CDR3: CASSTRTGFGTEAFF
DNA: TGTGCCAGCAGCACTCGGACAGGGTTTGGCACTGAAGCTTTCTTT

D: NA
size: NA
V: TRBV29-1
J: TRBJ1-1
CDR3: CSGRQVYTEAFF
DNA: TGCAGCGGAAGACAGGTCTACACTGAAGCTTTCTTT

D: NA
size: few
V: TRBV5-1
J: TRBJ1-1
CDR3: CASSLGGPTEAFF
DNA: TGTGCCAGCAGCTTAGGGGGTCCCACTGAAGCTTTCTTT

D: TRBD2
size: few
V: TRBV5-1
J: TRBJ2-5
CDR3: CASQLAAQETQYF
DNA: TGCGCCAGTCAACTAGCGGCCCAAGAGACCCAGTACTTC

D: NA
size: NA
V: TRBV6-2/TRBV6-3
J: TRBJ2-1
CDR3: CASSYSGGGEQFF
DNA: TGTGCCAGCAGTTACTCGGGAGGCGGGGAGCAGTTCTTC

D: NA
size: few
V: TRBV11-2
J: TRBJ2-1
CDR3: CASSLDFLKFGQPGENEQFF
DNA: TGTGCCAGCAGCTTAGATTTTCTTAAATTTGGACAACCCGGTGAAAATGAGCAGTTCTTC

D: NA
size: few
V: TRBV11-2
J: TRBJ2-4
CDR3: CASSTIAPAKNIQYF
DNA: TGTGCCAGCAGTACAATTGCTCCGGCCAAAAACATTCAGTACTTC

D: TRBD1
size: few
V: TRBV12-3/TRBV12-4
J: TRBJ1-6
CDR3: CASSRTGDNSPLHF
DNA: TGTGCCAGCAGTCGGACAGGGGATAATTCACCCCTCCACTTT

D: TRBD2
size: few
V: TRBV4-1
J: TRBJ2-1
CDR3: CASSLTTSGFSYNEQFF
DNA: TGCGCCAGCAGCCTTACGACTAGCGGCTTCTCCTACAATGAGCAGTTCTTC

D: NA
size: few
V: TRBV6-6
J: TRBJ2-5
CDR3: CASKGNAQETQYF
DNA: TGTGCCAGCAAGGGTAACGCTCAAGAGACCCAGTACTTC

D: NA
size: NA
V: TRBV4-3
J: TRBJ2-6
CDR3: CASSQDLSSGANVLTF
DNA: TGCGCCAGCAGCCAAGATTTAAGCTCTGGGGCCAACGTCCTGACTTTC

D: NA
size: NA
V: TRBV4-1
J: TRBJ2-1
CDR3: CASRQERDSLLEQFF
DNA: TGCGCCAGCAGACAAGAGCGGGACAGCTTGTTAGAGCAGTTCTTC

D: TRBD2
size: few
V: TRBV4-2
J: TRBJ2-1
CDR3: CASSPGLAEGEQFF
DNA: TGTGCCAGCAGCCCGGGACTAGCTGAAGGAGAGCAGTTCTTC

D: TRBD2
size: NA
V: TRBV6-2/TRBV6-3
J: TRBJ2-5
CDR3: CATRTSGRSETQYF
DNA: TGTGCCACAAGGACTAGCGGGAGGTCAGAGACCCAGTACTTC